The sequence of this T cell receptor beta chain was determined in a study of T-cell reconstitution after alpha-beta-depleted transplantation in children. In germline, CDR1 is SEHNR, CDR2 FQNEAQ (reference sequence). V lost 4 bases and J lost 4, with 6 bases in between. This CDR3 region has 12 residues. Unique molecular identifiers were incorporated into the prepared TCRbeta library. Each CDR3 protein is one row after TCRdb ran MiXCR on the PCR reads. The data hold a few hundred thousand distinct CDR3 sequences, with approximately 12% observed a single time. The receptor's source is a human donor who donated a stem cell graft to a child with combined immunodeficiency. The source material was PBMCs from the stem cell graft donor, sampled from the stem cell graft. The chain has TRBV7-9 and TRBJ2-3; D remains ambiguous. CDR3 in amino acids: CASSYVSDTQYF. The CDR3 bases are TGTGCCAGCAGCTACGTTTCAGATACGCAGTATTTT.